This T cell receptor beta chain emerged from a study of response to subunit inactivated influenza vaccine. General study points: The authors put forward the suggestion that each seasonal influenza vaccination may bring in only a limited number of new T cells.

This clonotype occurred a few times. Its antigen is currently unknown. A read error may produce the germline difference seen at one junction end. TCRdb recomputed calls from the RT-PCR reads with MiXCR, one row per CDR3 protein. The sample has about 500,000 distinct CDR3 sequences; over 10% are singletons. The CDR3 length is 10 residues. Germline values: CDR1 DFQATT, CDR2 SNEGSKA (reference sequence). The chain carries TRBV20-1 and TRBJ2-5; D ambiguous. This specimen consisted of PBMCs from blood, obtained roughly 45 days after vaccination. This receptor was obtained from a man aged 45-65 years who received an inactivated influenza vaccine. The CDR3 nucleotides read TGCAGTGCTAGGAGAGAGGCCCAGTACTTC. Residues: CSARREAQYF.